A single sample gave rise to the 13 T cell receptor beta chains below, sequenced in a study of post-analysis software for immune sequencing data. Study outcomes and limitations: About five TRBV segments, including TRBV5-6, TRBV5-1 and TRBV20-1, were more frequent in patients than controls.

Every TCR beta cDNA library bore unique molecular identifiers. Each CDR3 protein gets one entry after TCRdb re-called the PCR reads with MiXCR. The sample consists of 430,000 or so distinct CDR3 sequences, less than 40% of them appearing once. Antigen specificity for these receptors is unknown. The sample comprised blood. Receptor source: a girl aged 2-10 years with multiple sclerosis.

This chain's CDR3 is CASSLRTGTGTEQYF. The CDR3, as DNA: TGTGCCAGCAGTCTAAGAACCGGGACAGGGACCGAGCAGTACTTC. The gene calls are TRBV27 and TRBJ2-7; 9 bases line up with TRBD1. The CDR3 spans 15 residues. With 5 bases clipped from V and 6 bases from J, the junction kept 11 bases outside the gene matches. The germline V gene has CDR1 MNHEY and CDR2 SMNVEV (reference sequence).

This clonotype was counted between two and nine times. The CDR3: CASSLGQVKTQYF. The CDR3 DNA is TGTGCCAGCAGTTTAGGACAGGTGAAGACCCAGTACTTC. The rearrangement links TRBV28 to TRBJ2-5; 7 bases match TRBD1. The CDR3 has 13 amino acids. CDR1 is MDHEN and CDR2 is SYDVKM in the germline V gene. V was pared by 2 bases and J by 6 bases, with 3 bases of the junction left unmatched.

The chain carries TRBV20-1 and TRBJ2-7; D unclear. This CDR3 spans 13 amino acids. From germline, CDR1 is DFQATT and CDR2 SNEGSKA (reference sequence). Deletions cut 3 bases from V and 2 bases from J, with 11 bases between. CDR3 in amino acids: CSAREFGAYEQYF. CDR3 nucleotide sequence: TGCAGTGCTAGGGAGTTTGGGGCCTACGAGCAGTACTTC.

This clonotype was observed a handful of times. The J gene is TRBJ2-5, the V gene TRBV20-1; D is unresolved. Germline assignment: CDR1 DFQATT and CDR2 SNEGSKA (reference sequence). V dropped 0 bases and J dropped 3 bases, with 11 bases sitting between them. The CDR3 sequence is 14 residues long. In DNA, the CDR3 is TGCAGTGCTAGAGATCTATCGTCCGAAGAGACCCAGTACTTC. Protein: CSARDLSSEETQYF.

The chain uses TRBV5-6 and TRBJ2-5, with D unresolved. Germline values: CDR1 SGHDT, CDR2 YYEEEE. Trimming shortened V by 2 bases and J by 5 bases, and 13 bases separated the two germline ends. The CDR3 covers 14 residues. CDR3 sequence reads: CASSFSGRPETQYF. The CDR3 coding sequence is TGTGCCAGCAGCTTCTCGGGCAGGCCGGAGACCCAGTACTTC.

This clonotype was seen only a few times. The chain links TRBV6-5 to TRBJ2-1, with TRBD1 matching 10 bases. Germline V gives CDR1 MNHEY, CDR2 SVGAGI. Losses at the gene ends were 0 bases for V and 8 bases for J; bases not matched to a gene: 7. The CDR3 has 16 amino acids. This chain's CDR3 is CASSYSRTGGKDEQFF. The CDR3 coding sequence is TGTGCCAGCAGTTACTCAAGGACAGGGGGTAAGGATGAGCAGTTCTTC.

This clonotype was counted only a few times. In DNA, the CDR3 is TGTGCCAGCAAGGAAGAAGATACGCAGTATTTT. Amino acid sequence: CASKEEDTQYF. The gene calls are TRBV28 and TRBJ2-3, with D unresolved. The V end lost 7 bases, the J end lost 5 bases, and 7 bases lay between the germline ends. This CDR3 comprises 11 residues. Germline V gene data show CDR1 as MDHEN and CDR2 as SYDVKM.

J is TRBJ1-2 and V is TRBV6-1; D possibly corresponds to TRBD1 (5 bases). Germline loops: CDR1 MNHNS, CDR2 SASEGT. Trimming pared 5 bases from V and 7 bases from J, leaving 14 bases between. This CDR3 region has 13 residues. The CDR3 protein is CASSIFRVSGYTF. In DNA, the CDR3 is TGTGCCAGCAGTATTTTCAGGGTTTCTGGCTACACCTTC.

This clonotype was recorded many times. This CDR3 reads CASSLGGRGQETQYF. CDR3 sequence (DNA): TGTGCCAGCAGCTTAGGGGGTCGGGGCCAAGAGACCCAGTACTTC. The chain has TRBV7-3 and TRBJ2-5; D could derive from TRBD1 or TRBD2 (5 bases each). There are 15 residues in the CDR3. CDR1 is SGHTA, CDR2 FQGTGA, per germline. V dropped 2 bases and J dropped 1 base, with 11 bases sitting between them.

This clonotype was seen more than once but under ten times. The V and J genes are TRBV7-8 and TRBJ1-5; D may be TRBD1 (5 bases). This CDR3 has 16 residues. Germline V gene sequence: CDR1 SGHVS, CDR2 FQNEAQ. V was pared by 1 base and J by 2 bases, with 12 bases between. The chain's CDR3 is CASSLGPGTGNQPQHF. The CDR3 region has the DNA TGTGCCAGCAGCTTAGGGCCGGGGACGGGCAATCAGCCCCAGCATTTT.

The rearrangement links TRBV7-2 to TRBJ2-7; 11 nucleotides match TRBD1. CDR3 length: 15 amino acids. Per germline, CDR1 SGHTA and CDR2 FQGNSA. The V segment lost 6 bases and the J segment 3 bases; nucleotides outside the gene matches: 7. CDR3 nucleotide sequence: TGTGCCAGCAGACGGACAGGGGGCGGTAGCTACGAGCAGTACTTC. Its protein is CASRRTGGGSYEQYF.

J is TRBJ2-5 and V is TRBV7-2; no reliable D call. The CDR3 is 11 amino acids. V was pared by 1 base and J by 11 bases, with 8 bases between. Germline V gene lookup returns CDR1 SGHTA and CDR2 FQGNSA. The CDR3 DNA is TGTGCCAGCAGCTTAGATCATGGGCAGTACTTC. The encoded protein is CASSLDHGQYF.

The chain combines TRBV15 with TRBJ2-5, with 7 nucleotides matching TRBD2. The J call may be mistaken, given a closer DNA end match to TRBJ2-7. The germline gives CDR1 LNHNV, CDR2 YYDKDF (reference sequence). The CDR3 contains 16 residues. CDR3 loop: CATSRASGGGLIEQYF. The CDR3 nucleotides read TGTGCCACCAGCAGAGCTTCCGGCGGGGGTCTGATCGAGCAGTACTTC.